Shown below are 29 T cell receptor beta chains from a single sample sequenced in a study of CD8 T cells in ankylosing spondylitis. MiXCR, run by TCRdb on the 5' RACE reads, gives a single entry per CDR3 protein. Of 250,000 to 400,000 distinct CDR3 sequences listed, 9.5% to 13% are singletons. Sequenced material: blood, either unsorted or a sorted T cell fraction (not recorded which). These receptors all come from a female donor with ankylosing spondylitis or in good health (not recorded which).

V is TRBV20-1 and J is TRBJ2-3, with 9 bases aligning to TRBD1. This CDR3 has 15 amino acids. Germline assignment: CDR1 DFQATT and CDR2 SNEGSKA (reference sequence). After removal of 5 bases from V and 3 bases from J, the junction contained 9 bases not matched to a gene. The CDR3 region has the DNA TGCAGTGCTCAACTCCGACAGGGGGAAACAGATACGCAGTATTTT. As protein: CSAQLRQGETDTQYF.

The CDR3, as DNA: TGCGCCAGCAGCCCCGTAGTCGTCGGCACCGGGGAGCTGTTTTTT. Translation gives CASSPVVVGTGELFF. The gene calls are TRBV4-3 and TRBJ2-2; D uncertain. The germline V and J ends were trimmed by 4 bases and 4 bases, with 13 bases remaining between them. Germline-derived CDR1 and CDR2 are LGHNA and YSLEER. The length of the CDR3 is 15 residues.

In this sample, this clonotype turned up many times. The gene calls are TRBV29-1 and TRBJ2-3; D may be TRBD1 (8 bases). Germline V lookup: CDR1 SQVTM, CDR2 ANQGSEA. V gave up 7 bases and J gave up 4 bases, with 18 bases separating them. This CDR3 is 14 amino acids long. CDR3 residues: CSALQGGGPDTQYF. In DNA form, the CDR3 reads TGCAGCGCCCTACAGGGGGGGGGACCAGATACGCAGTATTTT.

There are many counts of this clonotype. The chain carries TRBV15 and TRBJ2-1; D unclear. Germline V gene lookup returns CDR1 LNHNV and CDR2 YYDKDF (reference sequence). V was clipped by 5 bases and J by 9 bases, with 11 bases between them. The CDR3 runs to 12 residues. The CDR3 here is CATSGIIAEQFF. CDR3 nucleotide sequence: TGTGCCACCAGCGGGATAATAGCTGAGCAGTTCTTC. The entire variable domain, with the rest obtained from reference TRBV15 and TRBJ2-1, is as follows: DAMVIQNPRYQVTQFGKPVTLSCSQTLNHNVMYWYQQKSSQAPKLLFHYYDKDFNNEADTPDNFQSRRPNTSFCFLDIRSPGLGDTAMYLCATSGIIAEQFFGPGTRLTVL.

The V call is TRBV6-1, the J call TRBJ2-1; D remains unclear. V lost 8 bases and J lost 6, with 14 bases in between. This CDR3 has 13 amino acids. Germline V CDR1 and CDR2: MNHNS, SASEGT. CDR3: CASSKSWANEQFF. The CDR3 coding sequence is TGTGCCAGCTCCAAAAGTTGGGCCAATGAGCAGTTCTTC.

Many counts were recorded for this clonotype. The V gene is TRBV20-1, the J gene TRBJ1-4; no clear D. The CDR3 is 16 residues long. Trimming stripped 0 bases from V and 0 bases from J, with 11 bases between. From germline, CDR1 is DFQATT and CDR2 SNEGSKA (reference sequence). The CDR3 reads CSARDLGTPTNEKLFF. The DNA for the CDR3 is TGCAGTGCTAGAGATCTGGGCACTCCAACTAATGAAAAACTGTTTTTT.

This clonotype was seen repeatedly, ten times or more. V is TRBV5-1 and J is TRBJ1-6; D unclear. Germline V CDR1 and CDR2: SGHRS, YFSETQ. The CDR3 sequence is 14 residues long. Trimming took off 4 bases at V and 5 bases at J, with 10 bases between the two ends. The CDR3 loop is CASSHDKNNSPLHF. The CDR3 bases are TGCGCCAGCAGCCACGACAAAAATAATTCACCCCTCCACTTT.

This clonotype has just a few counts. This sequence joins TRBV6-5 and TRBJ1-6; D gene ambiguous. V lost 2 bases and J lost 7, with 12 bases in between. Per the germline V gene, CDR1 is MNHEY and CDR2 is SVGAGI. The CDR3 consists of 15 residues. In nucleotides, the CDR3 is TGTGCCAGCAGTTACCGCCGGGAACCAAATTCACCCCTCCACTTT. Translated: CASSYRREPNSPLHF.

The CDR3: CASSLEVGSSGNTIYF. Written as DNA, the CDR3 is TGCGCCAGCAGCTTGGAGGTGGGATCCTCTGGAAACACCATATATTTT. The chain couples TRBV5-1 to TRBJ1-3; D call uncertain. V dropped 0 bases and J dropped 0 bases, with 10 bases sitting between them. CDR1 and CDR2 from the germline V gene are SGHRS and YFSETQ. The CDR3 extends over 16 amino acids.

This clonotype has at least ten counts. The chain joins TRBV20-1 to TRBJ2-4; no clear D. V shed 4 bases and J shed 0 bases, with 4 bases lying between them. Germline assignment: CDR1 DFQATT and CDR2 SNEGSKA (reference sequence). This CDR3 region has 12 residues. This CDR3 reads CSAIVAKNIQYF. Written as DNA, the CDR3 is TGCAGTGCTATAGTAGCCAAAAACATTCAGTACTTC.

The sample holds many counts of this clonotype. The chain recombines TRBV20-1 with TRBJ1-2; tentative D call: TRBD1 (5 bases). This CDR3 is built from 13 residues. V was cut by 6 bases and J by 4 bases, with 15 bases left in between. Germline CDR1 is DFQATT and CDR2 is SNEGSKA (reference sequence). The chain's CDR3 is CSAVDKAVYGYTF. The CDR3 DNA follows: TGCAGTGCCGTGGACAAGGCTGTCTATGGCTACACCTTC.

This chain's CDR3 is CASSQDLKTGMETQYF. The CDR3 DNA reads as TGTGCCAGCAGCCAAGATCTAAAGACAGGGATGGAGACCCAGTACTTC. The J gene is TRBJ2-5, the V gene TRBV3-1; 7 bases are shared with TRBD1. Germline assignment: CDR1 LGHDT and CDR2 YNNKEL (reference sequence). J gave up 5 bases and V 0 bases, and 9 bases lay outside the gene matches. CDR3 length: 16 amino acids.

The chain employs TRBV15 and TRBJ1-1; 11 bases are a match to TRBD1. Germline CDR1 is LNHNV and CDR2 is YYDKDF (reference sequence). CDR3 length: 18 amino acids. The ends lost 1 base at V and 4 bases at J; junction bases unmatched: 11. CDR3 region: CATSRAPDRGPMGTEAFF. The DNA for the CDR3 is TGTGCCACCAGCAGAGCCCCGGACAGGGGGCCAATGGGCACTGAAGCTTTCTTT. Full variable domain (missing parts from reference TRBV15 and TRBJ1-1): DAMVIQNPRYQVTQFGKPVTLSCSQTLNHNVMYWYQQKSSQAPKLLFHYYDKDFNNEADTPDNFQSRRPNTSFCFLDIRSPGLGDTAMYLCATSRAPDRGPMGTEAFFGQGTRLTVV.

Many counts were recorded for this clonotype. The genes are TRBV5-1 and TRBJ1-3; 8 positions match TRBD1. Germline-derived CDR1 and CDR2 are SGHRS and YFSETQ. CDR3 length: 14 residues. The V gene end was trimmed by 0 bases and the J gene end by 4 bases; junction bases not matched to a gene: 0. CDR3: CASSLGTGGNTIYF. The CDR3 coding sequence is TGCGCCAGCAGCTTGGGGACAGGGGGAAACACCATATATTTT.

This chain links TRBV7-2 with TRBJ1-4; D is perhaps TRBD1 (5 bases). The CDR3 is 15 amino acids. The V gene's germline CDR1 is SGHTA and CDR2 FQGNSA. V lost 5 bases and J 7 bases, leaving 17 bases between the germline ends. The CDR3 is CASSRPGERGEKLFF. The CDR3, as DNA: TGTGCCAGCAGCCGACCGGGGGAAAGGGGTGAAAAACTGTTTTTT.

The CDR3 DNA reads TGTGCCAGCAGCTCGTACATTACAGGGAGAGACTCCTACGAGCAGTACTTC. It codes for CASSSYITGRDSYEQYF. The V gene is TRBV7-2, the J gene TRBJ2-7; D is perhaps TRBD1 (6 bases). CDR1 SGHTA and CDR2 FQGNSA come from the germline V gene. The CDR3 is 17 amino acids. V lost 4 bases, J lost 0 bases, and 19 bases lay in between.

Details on this clonotype: One junction end disagrees with the germline gene, perhaps due to a read error. The chain carries TRBV7-2 and TRBJ1-2; 7 bases match TRBD1. Germline loops: CDR1 SGHTA, CDR2 FQGNSA. The CDR3 has 13 amino acids. CDR3 DNA: TGTGCCAGCAGCTTAGACAGGGGCTATGACTACACCTTC. Protein: CASSLDRGYDYTF.

This clonotype was observed at least ten times. The V and J genes are TRBV14 and TRBJ1-5; D ambiguous. V shed 6 bases and J shed 5 bases, with 5 bases lying between them. The V gene's germline CDR1 is SGHDN and CDR2 FVKESK. The CDR3 sequence is 11 residues long. The CDR3 spells CASSCDQPQHF. The CDR3 region has the DNA TGTGCCAGCAGTTGTGATCAGCCCCAGCATTTT.

In this sample, this clonotype turned up many times. The chain joins TRBV20-1 to TRBJ2-7, with TRBD1 matching over 9 bases. V shed 0 bases and J 1 base; nucleotides not matched to a gene: 10. From germline, CDR1 is DFQATT and CDR2 SNEGSKA (reference sequence). This CDR3 is 17 amino acids long. CDR3 sequence: CSARDPIGDRGSYEQYF. CDR3 coding DNA: TGCAGTGCTAGAGATCCAATCGGTGACAGGGGGTCCTACGAGCAGTACTTC.

This clonotype was recorded once. Just one base apart from a much larger clone, this may be a read error. The chain combines TRBV2 with TRBJ2-1, with D hard to call. The CDR3 length is 10 residues. Germline values: CDR1 SNHLY, CDR2 FYNNEI. V dropped 11 bases and J dropped 7 bases, with 9 bases sitting between them. The CDR3 sequence is CAGISNEQFF. The CDR3 nucleotides read TGTGCCGGCATTTCAAATGAGCAGTTCTTC.

This clonotype was found a few times. The chain employs TRBV18 and TRBJ2-3; D may be TRBD2 (6 bases). This CDR3 is built from 14 residues. V was clipped by 9 bases and J by 0 bases, with 13 bases between them. CDR1 and CDR2 from the germline V gene are KGHSH and LQKENI. CDR3 DNA: TGTGCCAGTGCCGGGAGATTGAGCACAGATACGCAGTATTTT. This gives the protein CASAGRLSTDTQYF.

This clonotype was seen repeatedly, ten times or more. The chain joins TRBV12-3 or TRBV12-4 to TRBJ2-2; D is unclear. The CDR3 is 16 amino acids. Trimming cost V 1 base and J 1 base, with 10 bases left between them. The DNA for the CDR3 is TGTGCCAGCAGTTTAGAACAGTTGGGGAACACCGGGGAGCTGTTTTTT. This encodes CASSLEQLGNTGELFF.

This clonotype was seen ten or more times. This chain links TRBV4-1 with TRBJ2-3, with 7 bases fitting TRBD1. Trimming at V came to 4 bases and at J to 3 bases, leaving 10 bases not matched to a gene. The CDR3 loop spans 16 amino acids. Germline CDR1 MGHRA, CDR2 YSYEKL. The CDR3 bases are TGCGCCAGCAGCCCCTTTGGACCGGGACAGACAGATACGCAGTATTTT. Its translation: CASSPFGPGQTDTQYF.

This clonotype came up many times. The rearrangement joins TRBV20-1 to TRBJ2-1; 8 positions match TRBD2. This CDR3 spans 12 amino acids. Germline lookup yields CDR1 DFQATT and CDR2 SNEGSKA (reference sequence). The CDR3 here is CRGGSGSNEQFF. CDR3 bases: TGCAGGGGGGGGAGCGGGAGCAATGAGCAGTTCTTC.

This clonotype appeared many times. V is TRBV27 and J is TRBJ2-7; tentatively, D is TRBD1 or TRBD2 (6 bases each). Looked up from germline, CDR1 is MNHEY and CDR2 is SMNVEV (reference sequence). The CDR3 length is 14 residues. V was trimmed by 7 bases and J by 4 bases, leaving 17 bases between them. The CDR3 bases are TGTGCCAGCAACAAGGGTGGAGGGACATACGAGCAGTACTTC. Protein product: CASNKGGGTYEQYF.

The table lists this clonotype with many counts. The chain joins TRBV5-5 to TRBJ2-7; D unresolved. V shed 0 bases and J shed 4 bases, with 5 bases lying between them. The CDR3 covers 12 residues. In germline, CDR1 is SGHKS, CDR2 YYEKEE (reference sequence). CDR3 sequence reads: CASSLDQYEQYF. CDR3 sequence (DNA): TGTGCCAGCAGCTTGGATCAGTACGAGCAGTACTTC.

The chain recombines TRBV27 with TRBJ2-2, with 7 bases identical to TRBD2. Germline trimming cut 7 bases from V and 5 bases from J; bases unmatched to any gene: 7. The length of the CDR3 is 14 residues. Germline CDR1 reads MNHEY; CDR2 reads SMNVEV (reference sequence). DNA for the CDR3: TGTGCCAGCACCTCGGGGGGAGGGACCGGGGAGCTGTTTTTT. Translating gives CASTSGGGTGELFF.

In its sample, this clonotype was seen a few times. The chain carries TRBV7-9 and TRBJ2-1, with 12 bases lining up with TRBD2. CDR3 length equals 17 residues. From germline, CDR1 is SEHNR and CDR2 FQNEAQ (reference sequence). J gave up 7 bases and V 4 bases, and 11 bases lay outside the gene matches. For the CDR3, the DNA is TGTGCCAGCAGCTCCTCTAGCGGGAGGGTGAGTTGGAATGAGCAGTTCTTC. This encodes CASSSSSGRVSWNEQFF.

This clonotype was found many times. This chain links TRBV7-8 with TRBJ2-7, with 10 bases that match TRBD1. The length of the CDR3 is 13 residues. With V trimmed by 8 bases and J by 3 bases, 4 bases remained unmatched. Per germline, CDR1 SGHVS and CDR2 FQNEAQ. The CDR3 loop reads CASGRDRGYEQYF. Written as DNA, the CDR3 is TGTGCCAGCGGCCGGGACAGGGGCTACGAGCAGTACTTC.